These T cell receptor beta chains were read from a single sample in a study of T cell responses to AZD1222 COVID-19 vaccine. Clones were sequenced by immunoSEQ multiplex PCR, and TCRdb holds only the in-frame ones, with some missing. The repertoire holds about 120,000 clones, with around 94% as singletons. The material sequenced was peripheral blood, taken on day 0 of AZD1222 vaccination. The receptor set was obtained from an adult in good health. Both conserved end residues are part of each CDR3. The D gene is left open where the match is weak. The size of a clone is reported for some rows only, either as once, few or many, or as a class for expanded clones.

CDR3aa: CASSTTGLPNEQFF; CDR3nt: TGTGCCAGCAGCACGACTGGCCTCCCCAATGAGCAGTTCTTC; j_gene: TRBJ2-1; d_gene: NA; v_gene: TRBV11-2; abundance: NA
CDR3aa: CASSPDSYGYTF; CDR3nt: TGTGCCAGCTCACCGGACAGTTATGGCTACACCTTC; j_gene: TRBJ1-2; d_gene: NA; v_gene: TRBV18; abundance: NA
CDR3aa: CASSLMAGGSYNEQFF; CDR3nt: TGTGCCAGCAGCTTGATGGCGGGGGGGTCCTACAATGAGCAGTTCTTC; j_gene: TRBJ2-1; d_gene: TRBD2; v_gene: TRBV5-4; abundance: NA
CDR3aa: CASSLASYTEAFF; CDR3nt: TGTGCCAGCAGCTTGGCCAGTTACACTGAAGCTTTCTTT; j_gene: TRBJ1-1; d_gene: NA; v_gene: TRBV5-8; abundance: NA
CDR3aa: CSVGQGFAEAFF; CDR3nt: TGCAGCGTTGGACAGGGATTCGCTGAAGCTTTCTTT; j_gene: TRBJ1-1; d_gene: TRBD1; v_gene: TRBV29-1; abundance: NA
CDR3aa: CASSQSRGRQETQYF; CDR3nt: TGTGCCAGCAGCCAATCTCGGGGGCGCCAAGAGACCCAGTACTTC; j_gene: TRBJ2-5; d_gene: NA; v_gene: TRBV16; abundance: NA
CDR3aa: CASSRTVNYGYTF; CDR3nt: TGTGCCAGCAGTCGGACAGTAAACTATGGCTACACCTTC; j_gene: TRBJ1-2; d_gene: NA; v_gene: TRBV6-5; abundance: NA
CDR3aa: CAWSKTSGSTDTQYF; CDR3nt: TGTGCCTGGAGTAAGACTAGCGGGAGCACAGATACGCAGTATTTT; j_gene: TRBJ2-3; d_gene: TRBD2; v_gene: TRBV30; abundance: NA
CDR3aa: CASSPLGRAEAFF; CDR3nt: TGTGCCAGCAGTCCCCTTGGCAGAGCCGAAGCTTTCTTT; j_gene: TRBJ1-1; d_gene: NA; v_gene: TRBV2; abundance: NA
CDR3aa: CASSIGSVGWETQYF; CDR3nt: TGTGCCAGTAGTATAGGGTCCGTAGGGTGGGAGACCCAGTACTTC; j_gene: TRBJ2-5; d_gene: NA; v_gene: TRBV19; abundance: NA
CDR3aa: CASILRGGNQPQHF; CDR3nt: TGTGCCAGCATCCTCCGCGGGGGCAATCAGCCCCAGCATTTT; j_gene: TRBJ1-5; d_gene: NA; v_gene: TRBV6-6; abundance: once
CDR3aa: CASESGAVNRKLFF; CDR3nt: TGTGCCAGCGAATCCGGAGCAGTGAATCGAAAACTGTTTTTT; j_gene: TRBJ1-4; d_gene: NA; v_gene: TRBV3-1/TRBV3-2; abundance: NA
CDR3aa: CASSPDRGGGYTF; CDR3nt: TGTGCCAGCAGCCCGGACAGGGGGGGCGGCTACACCTTC; j_gene: TRBJ1-2; d_gene: TRBD1; v_gene: TRBV14; abundance: NA